The 28 T cell receptor beta chains below come from one sample, sequenced in a study of control samples from healthy donors and cancer patients. Using immunoSEQ multiplex PCR, the repertoire was profiled, and TCRdb retains in-frame clones only, with some absent. The sample yields about 40,000 clones, 90% to 95% seen once. Sequences were obtained from blood. These receptors were taken from a woman aged 45-65 years in good health.

The V call is TRBV20-1, the J call TRBJ1-6; the D is unclear. V dropped 3 bases and J dropped 7 bases, with 10 bases sitting between them. CDR1 is DFQATT, CDR2 SNEGSKA, per germline (reference sequence). This CDR3 region has 13 residues. The CDR3 spells CSASREVNSPLHF. The CDR3 DNA is TGCAGTGCTAGTCGAGAGGTAAATTCACCCCTCCACTTT.

This sequence joins TRBV7-2 and TRBJ2-1; tentatively, D is TRBD2 (7 bases). CDR3 length equals 15 residues. V was pared by 2 bases and J by 2 bases, with 10 bases between. Germline V gene lookup returns CDR1 SGHTA and CDR2 FQGNSA. The CDR3 sequence: CASSLPGGPYNEQFF. In DNA form, the CDR3 reads TGTGCCAGCAGCTTACCGGGGGGCCCCTACAATGAGCAGTTCTTC.

V and J are TRBV7-9 and TRBJ1-4; D is uncertain. V was shortened by 5 bases and J by 0 bases, with 13 bases between the two germline ends. CDR1 is SEHNR, CDR2 FQNEAQ, per germline (reference sequence). The CDR3 is 16 amino acids. The CDR3 protein is CASSPTWSTTNEKLFF. CDR3 nucleotide sequence: TGTGCCAGCAGCCCCACGTGGAGTACAACTAATGAAAAACTGTTTTTT. Drawing the rest from reference TRBV7-9 and TRBJ1-4, the complete variable domain is DTGVSQNPRHKITKRGQNVTFRCDPISEHNRLYWYRQTLGQGPEFLTYFQNEAQLEKSRLLSDRFSAERPKGSFSTLEIQRTEQGDSAMYLCASSPTWSTTNEKLFFGSGTQLSVL.

The rearrangement uses TRBV24-1 and TRBJ2-3, with 8 bases identical to TRBD1. The CDR3 contains 14 residues. Germline CDR1 reads KGHDR; CDR2 reads SFDVKD. V shed 6 bases and J 0 bases; nucleotides not matched to a gene: 1. CDR3 bases: TGTGCCACCAGTTGGACAGGGAGCACAGATACGCAGTATTTT. Translating gives CATSWTGSTDTQYF.

This sequence joins TRBV18 and TRBJ2-5; D gene uncertain. The germline V gene has CDR1 KGHSH and CDR2 LQKENI. The CDR3 spans 13 residues. The V and J ends lost 2 bases and 2 bases respectively, with 6 bases between them. The CDR3, as DNA: TGTGCCAGCTCACCAGCACAACAAGAGACCCAGTACTTC. Protein: CASSPAQQETQYF.

The rearrangement uses TRBV4-2 and TRBJ1-1; D is perhaps TRBD1 (5 bases). V was pared by 0 bases and J by 8 bases, with 13 bases between. The CDR3 runs to 14 residues. The germline CDR1 and CDR2 sequences are LGHNA and YNFKEQ. This chain's CDR3 is CASSQEVGGKEAFF. The CDR3 nucleotides are TGTGCCAGCAGCCAAGAAGTGGGGGGGAAGGAAGCTTTCTTT.

This CDR3 reads CSVRESGNTIYF. Here the CDR3 DNA reads TGCAGCGTTAGGGAATCTGGAAACACCATATATTTT. This rearrangement joins TRBV29-1 to TRBJ1-3; no firm D call. Per the germline V gene, CDR1 is SQVTM and CDR2 is ANQGSEA. This CDR3 region has 12 residues. V was clipped by 5 bases and J by 1 base, with 6 bases between them.

The rearrangement joins TRBV27 to TRBJ1-5; D possibly corresponds to TRBD1 (6 bases). The germline V gene encodes CDR1 MNHEY and CDR2 SMNVEV (reference sequence). The CDR3 is 13 amino acids. The ends were cut back, 2 bases at V and 7 bases at J, with 9 bases in the middle. CDR3 sequence: CASSLLGAQPQHF. DNA for the CDR3: TGTGCCAGCAGTTTACTGGGGGCCCAGCCCCAGCATTTT.

This clone has a single count. This sequence joins TRBV2 and TRBJ1-2; TRBD1 is a possible D gene (6 bases). Trimming removed 0 bases from V and 0 bases from J, with 8 bases in between. Germline values: CDR1 SNHLY, CDR2 FYNNEI. CDR3 size: 15 residues. The CDR3 reads CASSEAEGANYGYTF. Here the CDR3 DNA reads TGTGCCAGCAGTGAAGCTGAGGGGGCTAACTATGGCTACACCTTC.

The V call is TRBV29-1, the J call TRBJ1-1; D not resolved. Germline V gene lookup returns CDR1 SQVTM and CDR2 ANQGSEA. This CDR3 is 13 amino acids long. Trimming pared 4 bases from V and 4 bases from J, leaving 13 bases between. The CDR3 nucleotides are TGCAGCGTTGGGCAGAACTCGGGCACTGAAGCTTTCTTT. This sequence encodes CSVGQNSGTEAFF.

This clone is a singleton in its sample. The V and J genes are TRBV6-5 and TRBJ1-2; tentatively, D is TRBD1 (5 bases). This CDR3 spans 12 amino acids. V lost 7 bases and J 8 bases, leaving 14 bases between the germline ends. Germline CDR1 MNHEY, CDR2 SVGAGI. The CDR3 here is CASTSGLGGYTF. DNA of the CDR3: TGTGCCAGCACATCAGGGTTGGGAGGCTACACCTTC.

The rearrangement uses TRBV7-9 and TRBJ2-7; 10 nucleotides align to TRBD2. The germline V gene has CDR1 SEHNR and CDR2 FQNEAQ (reference sequence). The CDR3 loop spans 17 amino acids. The V segment lost 5 bases and the J segment 2 bases; nucleotides outside the gene matches: 12. The CDR3, as DNA: TGTGCCAGCAGCGACATCCCTAGTAGCGGGGGGACCTACGAGCAGTACTTC. Its protein is CASSDIPSSGGTYEQYF.

CDR3 in DNA: TGTGCCAGCAGTTCTCCGAAGGGACTAGTCACAGATACGCAGTATTTT. Its translation: CASSSPKGLVTDTQYF. This chain links TRBV27 with TRBJ2-3; 8 bases are a match to TRBD2. V gave up 4 bases and J gave up 2 bases; unmatched junction bases: 8. The CDR3 covers 16 residues. The V gene's germline CDR1 is MNHEY and CDR2 SMNVEV (reference sequence).

The chain has TRBV9 and TRBJ2-1; no definite D call. Germline V gives CDR1 SGDLS, CDR2 YYNGEE. The V end lost 0 bases, the J end lost 9 bases, and 7 bases lay between the germline ends. The CDR3 spans 12 residues. The CDR3 sequence is CASSVAHGEQFF. CDR3 bases: TGTGCCAGCAGCGTAGCGCACGGTGAGCAGTTCTTC.

The rearrangement joins TRBV6-6 to TRBJ1-3; D remains unclear. The CDR3 spans 10 residues. Germline CDR1 and CDR2: MNHNY and SVGAGI (reference sequence). V was pared by 8 bases and J by 9 bases, with 8 bases between. The CDR3 DNA is TGTGCCAGCTCCCGGGGCACCATATATTTT. Residues: CASSRGTIYF.

This chain uses TRBV30 with TRBJ1-1; TRBD1 matches at 9 bases. CDR3 length: 13 amino acids. The germline CDR1 and CDR2 sequences are GTSNPN and SVGIG (reference sequence). The trim removed 7 bases at V and 5 bases at J, leaving 8 bases unmatched. The CDR3 sequence is CASSGQGRTEAFF. CDR3 in DNA: TGTGCCTCCTCGGGACAGGGCCGAACTGAAGCTTTCTTT.

This clone came up once. The chain carries TRBV6-6 and TRBJ2-2, with 9 bases aligning to TRBD2. V shed 9 bases and J 0 bases; nucleotides not matched to a gene: 5. The CDR3 contains 15 residues. CDR1 is MNHNY and CDR2 is SVGAGI in the germline V gene (reference sequence). This CDR3 is CASLAGVSNTGELFF. The DNA for the CDR3 is TGTGCCAGTTTAGCGGGGGTCTCGAACACCGGGGAGCTGTTTTTT.

The chain has TRBV7-9 and TRBJ1-2; D unresolved. The length of the CDR3 is 14 residues. The germline V gene encodes CDR1 SEHNR and CDR2 FQNEAQ (reference sequence). V lost 8 bases to trimming and J lost 1 base, with 14 bases between them. CDR3 DNA: TGTGCCAGCGGTACGGACGGTTATAACTATGGCTACACCTTC. Translation: CASGTDGYNYGYTF. Using reference TRBV7-9 and TRBJ1-2 for the parts outside the CDR3, the full variable domain is DTGVSQNPRHKITKRGQNVTFRCDPISEHNRLYWYRQTLGQGPEFLTYFQNEAQLEKSRLLSDRFSAERPKGSFSTLEIQRTEQGDSAMYLCASGTDGYNYGYTFGSGTRLTVV.

This clone was counted once. The J gene is TRBJ1-2, the V gene TRBV6-5; D gene uncertain. V dropped 6 bases and J dropped 2 bases, with 13 bases sitting between them. Germline assignment: CDR1 MNHEY and CDR2 SVGAGI. The CDR3 totals 14 residues. In nucleotides, the CDR3 is TGTGCCAGCAGCCGGGGAGCGGCAAACTATGGCTACACCTTC. Translation: CASSRGAANYGYTF.

This chain uses TRBV7-8 with TRBJ2-2, with TRBD1 identical over 7 bases. CDR1 is SGHVS, CDR2 FQNEAQ, per germline. V lost 5 bases, J lost 7 bases, and 7 bases stayed unmatched. The CDR3 extends over 14 amino acids. This CDR3 is CASSRGGLGGELFF. The DNA of the CDR3 is TGTGCCAGCAGCCGAGGGGGCTTGGGCGGGGAGCTGTTTTTT.

This clone has just one count. The V gene is TRBV7-2, the J gene TRBJ2-2, with D possibly being TRBD1 (6 bases). The CDR3 runs 16 residues. Trimming shortened V by 5 bases and J by 5 bases, and 18 bases separated the two germline ends. From germline, CDR1 is SGHTA and CDR2 FQGNSA. CDR3 loop: CASSPRAQGLTGELFF. The CDR3 nucleotides read TGTGCCAGCAGCCCCCGGGCCCAGGGGTTGACCGGGGAGCTGTTTTTT.

This clone was counted between two and nine times. The chain is built from TRBV18 and TRBJ1-5; D gene ambiguous. Trimming removed 6 bases at V and 5 bases at J, with 11 bases between. Per germline, CDR1 KGHSH and CDR2 LQKENI. The length of the CDR3 is 13 residues. The CDR3 sequence: CASSQDRYQPQHF. The CDR3 nucleotides read TGTGCCAGCTCCCAGGACCGATATCAGCCCCAGCATTTT.

V usage is TRBV24-1 and J usage is TRBJ2-3; TRBD2 agrees at 8 bases. The length of the CDR3 is 14 residues. Trimming at V came to 5 bases and at J to 4 bases, leaving 4 bases not matched to a gene. From germline, CDR1 is KGHDR and CDR2 SFDVKD. This chain's CDR3 is CATSGASGSDTQYF. The CDR3 DNA reads TGTGCCACCAGTGGGGCTAGCGGGTCAGATACGCAGTATTTT.

J is TRBJ2-1 and V is TRBV4-3; D call uncertain. The V and J ends lost 1 base and 5 bases respectively, with 9 bases between them. The CDR3 length is 14 residues. Germline lookup yields CDR1 LGHNA and CDR2 YSLEER. CDR3 bases: TGCGCCAGCAGCCAAGGGCGGCCAAACAATGAGCAGTTCTTC. Translation: CASSQGRPNNEQFF.

The genes are TRBV12-3 or TRBV12-4 and TRBJ2-5; unclear D gene. Between the trimmed V and J ends, which lost 3 bases and 5 bases, there was a span of 10 bases. There are 13 residues in the CDR3. Here the CDR3 DNA reads TGTGCCAGCAGTTTGATTGCTACCGAGACCCAGTACTTC. It encodes CASSLIATETQYF.

V and J are TRBV6-2 or TRBV6-3 and TRBJ2-3; D is possibly TRBD2 (6 bases). The CDR3 is made up of 15 amino acids. Germline CDR1 and CDR2: MNHEY and SVGEGT. Trimming removed 2 bases from V and 1 base from J, with 10 bases in between. Here the CDR3 reads CASSYGGDRTDTQYF. The CDR3 DNA follows: TGTGCCAGCAGTTACGGCGGGGATCGCACAGATACGCAGTATTTT.

This chain joins TRBV7-6 and TRBJ2-3; the D gene could be TRBD1 or TRBD2 (5 bases each). The CDR3 runs 16 residues. V lost 0 bases to trimming and J lost 6 bases, with 16 bases between them. Germline CDR1 and CDR2: SGHVS and FNYEAQ. CDR3 DNA: TGTGCCAGCAGCTTAGCCGGGGCCCACATGATGGATACGCAGTATTTT. The encoded protein is CASSLAGAHMMDTQYF.

The chain couples TRBV18 to TRBJ2-6; 7 bases match TRBD1. The CDR3 consists of 15 residues. V dropped 4 bases and J dropped 4; count of bases not matched to a gene: 4. Germline CDR1 reads KGHSH; CDR2 reads LQKENI. The chain's CDR3 is CASSRQGAGANVLTF. The CDR3 coding sequence is TGTGCCAGCTCACGACAGGGCGCCGGGGCCAACGTCCTGACTTTC.